Listed below are T cell receptor beta chains from one sample, sequenced in a study of shared clonotypes between healthy human individuals. Data came from immunoSEQ multiplex PCR; TCRdb stores just in-frame clones and leaves some out. This sample yields 2 million to 2.5 million clones, of which 90% to 96% are seen a single time; less than 0.15% belongs to the top ten. Input material: naive CD4+ T cells sorted from blood. These receptor sequences come from a man aged 18 to 30 in good health. The CDR3 runs from the conserved cysteine through the conserved F or W. A D gene is named only where the DNA matches it firmly. The listing skips clone size in some rows; elsewhere it reads once, few, many or a size class.

J gene | V gene | D gene | clone size | CDR3 DNA | CDR3 protein
TRBJ2-7 | TRBV10-3 | TRBD2 | . | TGTGCCATCAGCGGGACTAGCGGGAGAAGTTCCTACGAGCAGTACTTC | CAISGTSGRSSYEQYF
TRBJ2-2 | TRBV7-3 | . | . | TGTGCCAGCAGCTTGGAGGGGACAGGGGAGCTGTTTTTT | CASSLEGTGELFF
TRBJ2-1 | TRBV5-4 | . | . | TGTGCCAGCACCGGAGGGGGGAGCTCCTACAATGAGCAGTTCTTC | CASTGGGSSYNEQFF
TRBJ1-1 | TRBV5-1 | . | . | TGCGCCAGCAGCACCTTCATGAACACTGAAGCTTTCTTT | CASSTFMNTEAFF
TRBJ1-1 | TRBV9 | . | . | TGTGCCAGCAGCGTAGGGGAGTTGAACACTGAAGCTTTCTTT | CASSVGELNTEAFF
TRBJ2-3 | TRBV6-5 | . | . | TGTGCCAGCAGGAGCGTCGGAGATACGCAGTATTTT | CASRSVGDTQYF
TRBJ1-1 | TRBV28 | . | few | TGTGCCAGCAGTTCGTCGACAGGCACGGTGAACACTGAAGCTTTCTTT | CASSSSTGTVNTEAFF
TRBJ2-7 | TRBV5-4 | TRBD2 | . | TGTGCCAGCAGCAGACCGGGACTAGTACCGTACTTC | CASSRPGLVPYF
TRBJ2-7 | TRBV20-1 | TRBD1 | . | TGCAGTACGGACAGGGAGCAGTACTTC | CSTDREQYF
TRBJ2-7 | TRBV7-2 | TRBD1 | once | TGTGCCAGCAGCTTAGTTGCAGGACAGGGGGCCTACGAGCAGTACTTC | CASSLVAGQGAYEQYF
TRBJ2-7 | TRBV5-8 | TRBD2 | . | TGTGCCAGCAGCTTGGACGGGAGGGCTTCCTACGAGCAGTACTTC | CASSLDGRASYEQYF
TRBJ2-1 | TRBV5-1 | TRBD2 | . | TGCGCCAGCAGCTCGACTAGCGGGGGGACATACAATGAGCAGTTCTTC | CASSSTSGGTYNEQFF
TRBJ2-5 | TRBV4-3 | TRBD1 | . | TGCGCCAGCAGCCAAGGACAGGGGGGAGAGACCCAGTACTTC | CASSQGQGGETQYF
TRBJ2-7 | TRBV5-1 | . | . | TGCGCCAGCAGCTTGGTTCCACTATCAGAAACCTACGAGCAGTACTTC | CASSLVPLSETYEQYF
TRBJ2-3 | TRBV6-6 | . | . | TGTGCCAGCAGTTCGTGGGGCGGCACAGATACGCAGTATTTT | CASSSWGGTDTQYF
TRBJ2-5 | TRBV2 | . | few | TGTGCCAGCAGTGGGGGACACCAAGAGACCCAGTACTTC | CASSGGHQETQYF
TRBJ2-3 | TRBV10-3 | . | . | TGTGCCATCAGTGAGGCAGGGGATCCCACAGATACGCAGTATTTT | CAISEAGDPTDTQYF
TRBJ2-2 | TRBV7-8 | . | . | TGTGCCAGCAGTTTGCGAGGGTCGTTGTCGAACACCGGGGAGCTGTTTTTT | CASSLRGSLSNTGELFF
TRBJ1-1 | TRBV2 | TRBD1 | . | TGTGCCAGCAGGGCCACAGGGGCCGCCGGGATCGAAGCTTTCTTT | CASRATGAAGIEAFF
TRBJ1-5 | TRBV6-1 | TRBD1 | . | TGTGCCAGCAGTGAACAGGGGGCAGGGAATCAGCCCCAGCATTTT | CASSEQGAGNQPQHF
TRBJ2-7 | TRBV5-4 | . | once | TGTGCCAGCAGCTTGGGGAGGTCGGGGCCCTACGAGCAGTACTTC | CASSLGRSGPYEQYF
TRBJ1-1 | TRBV7-9 | TRBD1 | . | TGTGCCAGCAGCCCGACAGGGGCCACTGAAGCTTTCTTT | CASSPTGATEAFF
TRBJ2-3 | TRBV27 | . | . | TGTGCCAGCAGTTTGAGGCAGGGGACAGATACGCAGTATTTT | CASSLRQGTDTQYF
TRBJ1-2 | TRBV19 | . | . | TGTGCCAGTCGCAGGTTCGGGACAAGGTATGGCTACACCTTC | CASRRFGTRYGYTF
TRBJ1-1 | TRBV14 | . | . | TGTGCCAGCAGCCGGTTGGGCGGGAACACTGAAGCTTTCTTT | CASSRLGGNTEAFF
TRBJ1-2 | TRBV5-1 | TRBD1 | . | TGCGCCAGCAGCAGGGAACCCGGGACAGGAGGTGGCTACACCTTC | CASSREPGTGGGYTF
TRBJ1-4 | TRBV10-3 | . | . | TGTGCCATCAGTGAGGGCAGGGGTAATGAAAAACTGTTTTTT | CAISEGRGNEKLFF
TRBJ2-3 | TRBV2 | TRBD2 | . | TGTGCCAGCAATCAAGCGGGAGGCTTAGATACGCAGTATTTT | CASNQAGGLDTQYF